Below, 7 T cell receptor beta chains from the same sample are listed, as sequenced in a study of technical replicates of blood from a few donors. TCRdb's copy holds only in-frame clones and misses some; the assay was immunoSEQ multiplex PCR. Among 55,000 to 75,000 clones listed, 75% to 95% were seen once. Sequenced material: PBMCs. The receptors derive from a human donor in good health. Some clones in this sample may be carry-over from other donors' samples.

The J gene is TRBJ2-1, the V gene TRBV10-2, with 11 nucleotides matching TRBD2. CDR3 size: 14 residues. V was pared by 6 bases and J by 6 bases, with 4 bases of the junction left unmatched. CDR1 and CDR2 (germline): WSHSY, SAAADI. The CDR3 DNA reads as TGCGCCAGCAGGCGACTAGCGGGATCCAATGAGCAGTTCTTC. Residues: CASRRLAGSNEQFF.

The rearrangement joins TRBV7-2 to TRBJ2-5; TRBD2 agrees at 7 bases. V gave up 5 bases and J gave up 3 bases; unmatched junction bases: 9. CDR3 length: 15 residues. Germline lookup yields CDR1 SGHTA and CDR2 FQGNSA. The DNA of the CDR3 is TGTGCCAGCAGCAACTGGATGGCGGGGGAAGAGACCCAGTACTTC. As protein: CASSNWMAGEETQYF.

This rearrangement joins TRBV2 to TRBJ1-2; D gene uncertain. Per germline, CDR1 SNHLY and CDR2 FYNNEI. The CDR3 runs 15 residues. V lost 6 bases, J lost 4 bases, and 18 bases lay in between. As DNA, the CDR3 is TGTGCCAGCAGAATAATGACCAGGCAGCTCTATGGCTACACCTTC. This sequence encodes CASRIMTRQLYGYTF. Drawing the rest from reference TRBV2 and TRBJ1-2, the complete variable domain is EPEVTQTPSHQVTQMGQEVILRCVPISNHLYFYWYRQILGQKVEFLVSFYNNEISEKSEIFDDQFSVERPDGSNFTLKIRSTKLEDSAMYFCASRIMTRQLYGYTFGSGTRLTVV.

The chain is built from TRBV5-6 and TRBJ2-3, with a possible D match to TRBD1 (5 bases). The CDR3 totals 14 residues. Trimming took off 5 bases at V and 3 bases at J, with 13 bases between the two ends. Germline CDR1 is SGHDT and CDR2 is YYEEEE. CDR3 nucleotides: TGTGCCAGCAGAGGGGTTCAGATAACAGATACGCAGTATTTT. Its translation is CASRGVQITDTQYF.

CDR3 region: CASSHGGNNQPQHF. The CDR3 DNA is TGCGCCAGCAGCCACGGCGGTAACAATCAGCCCCAGCATTTT. The V gene is TRBV4-1, the J gene TRBJ1-5, with D hard to call. Germline values: CDR1 MGHRA, CDR2 YSYEKL. This CDR3 contains 14 residues. Trimming took 3 bases from V and 3 from J, leaving 9 bases between them.

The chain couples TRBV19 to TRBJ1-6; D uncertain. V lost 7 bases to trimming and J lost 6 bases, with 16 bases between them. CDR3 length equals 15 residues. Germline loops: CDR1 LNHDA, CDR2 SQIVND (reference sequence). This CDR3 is CASKAWERINSPLHF. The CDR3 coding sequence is TGTGCCAGTAAAGCCTGGGAGAGGATTAATTCACCCCTCCACTTT.

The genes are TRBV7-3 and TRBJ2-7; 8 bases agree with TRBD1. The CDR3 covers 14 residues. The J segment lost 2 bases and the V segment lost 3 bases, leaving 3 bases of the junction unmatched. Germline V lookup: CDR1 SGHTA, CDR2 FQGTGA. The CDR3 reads CASSLGTGTYEQYF. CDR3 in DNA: TGTGCCAGCAGCTTGGGGACAGGAACCTACGAGCAGTACTTC.